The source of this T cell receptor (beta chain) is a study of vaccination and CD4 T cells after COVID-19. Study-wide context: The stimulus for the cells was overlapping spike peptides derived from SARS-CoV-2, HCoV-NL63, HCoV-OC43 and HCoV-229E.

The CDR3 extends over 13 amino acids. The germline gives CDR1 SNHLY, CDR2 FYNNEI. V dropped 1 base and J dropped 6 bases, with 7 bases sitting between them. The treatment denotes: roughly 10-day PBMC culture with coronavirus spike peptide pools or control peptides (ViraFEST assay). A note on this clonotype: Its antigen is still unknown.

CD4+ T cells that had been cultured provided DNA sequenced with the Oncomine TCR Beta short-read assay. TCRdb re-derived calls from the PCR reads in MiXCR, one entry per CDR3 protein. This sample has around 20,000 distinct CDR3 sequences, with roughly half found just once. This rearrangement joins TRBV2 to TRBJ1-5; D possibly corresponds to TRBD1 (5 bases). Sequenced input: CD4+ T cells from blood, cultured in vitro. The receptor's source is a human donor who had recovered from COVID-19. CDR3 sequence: CASSEGGGQPQHF. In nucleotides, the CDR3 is TGTGCCAGCAGTGAAGGGGGCGGTCAGCCCCAGCATTTT. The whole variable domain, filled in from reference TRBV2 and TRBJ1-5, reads EPEVTQTPSHQVTQMGQEVILRCVPISNHLYFYWYRQILGQKVEFLVSFYNNEISEKSEIFDDQFSVERPDGSNFTLKIRSTKLEDSAMYFCASSEGGGQPQHFGDGTRLSIL.